The present T cell receptor beta chain was sequenced within a study of a mutant IDH1 vaccine in newly diagnosed glioma. Across the study: It was radiotherapy, temozolomide, or both that patients received previously, with most receiving both.

Notes on this clone: Antigen unknown. At one end, the junction sequence differs from germline, possibly due to a read error.

Generated by immunoSEQ multiplex PCR, the TCRdb table keeps only in-frame clones and is missing some. Of some 130,000 clones listed, around 80% were seen once; the top ten hold 5.5%. Germline CDR1 reads SGHDT; CDR2 reads YYEEEE. There are 14 residues in the CDR3. The time point is: week 11, during vaccination. Each dose of the vaccine consisted of 300 ug of mutant IDH1 20-mer peptide, with topical imiquimod. The chain joins TRBV5-6 to TRBJ2-3; maybe TRBD2 (6 bases). This TCR was sampled from a man aged 35 to 55 with glioma. The sample in question was PBMCs, obtained from a glioma patient whose treatment included an IDH1 peptide vaccine. CDR3: CASSAGPSIDTQYF. The CDR3 DNA follows: TGTGCCAGCAGCGCGGGACCGAGCATAGATACGCAGTATTTT.